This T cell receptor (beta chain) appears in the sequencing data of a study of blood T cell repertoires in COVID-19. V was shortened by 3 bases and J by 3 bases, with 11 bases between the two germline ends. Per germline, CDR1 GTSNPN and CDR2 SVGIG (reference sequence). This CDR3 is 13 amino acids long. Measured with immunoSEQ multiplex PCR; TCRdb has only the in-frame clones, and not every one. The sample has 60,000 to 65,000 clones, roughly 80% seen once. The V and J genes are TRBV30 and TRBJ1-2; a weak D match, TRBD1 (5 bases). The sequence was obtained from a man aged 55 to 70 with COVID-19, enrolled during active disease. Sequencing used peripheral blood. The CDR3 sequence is CAWSQRQYYGYTF. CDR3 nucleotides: TGTGCCTGGAGCCAGAGACAGTACTATGGCTACACCTTC.